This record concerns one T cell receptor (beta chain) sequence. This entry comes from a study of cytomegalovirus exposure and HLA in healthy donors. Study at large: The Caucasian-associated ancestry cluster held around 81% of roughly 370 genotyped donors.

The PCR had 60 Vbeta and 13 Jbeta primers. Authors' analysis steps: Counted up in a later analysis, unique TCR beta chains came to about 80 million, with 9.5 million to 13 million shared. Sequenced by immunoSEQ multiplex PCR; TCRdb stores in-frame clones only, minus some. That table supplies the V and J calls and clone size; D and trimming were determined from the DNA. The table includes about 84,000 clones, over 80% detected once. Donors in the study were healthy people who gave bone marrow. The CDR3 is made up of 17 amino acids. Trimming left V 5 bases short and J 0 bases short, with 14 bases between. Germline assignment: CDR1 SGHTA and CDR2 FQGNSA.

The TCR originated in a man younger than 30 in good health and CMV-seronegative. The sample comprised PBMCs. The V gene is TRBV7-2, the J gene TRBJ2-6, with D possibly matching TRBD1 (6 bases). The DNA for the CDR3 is TGTGCCAGCAGCCCAAGGACAGTTTACTCTGGGGCCAACGTCCTGACTTTC. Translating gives CASSPRTVYSGANVLTF.